One and the same sample provided the 14 T cell receptor beta chains below, sequenced in a study of blood T cell repertoires in COVID-19. TCRdb keeps only in-frame clones here, not all; method: immunoSEQ multiplex PCR. The repertoire holds about 81,000 clones, with roughly 91% as singletons. Sequencing input: peripheral blood. Receptors originate from a woman aged 45-60 years in a cohort sampled during active COVID-19.

The chain combines TRBV14 with TRBJ1-4; 7 bases map to TRBD1. Germline trimming cut 0 bases from V and 7 bases from J; bases unmatched to any gene: 5. Germline lookup yields CDR1 SGHDN and CDR2 FVKESK. This CDR3 is 15 amino acids long. The CDR3 nucleotides are TGTGCCAGCAGCCAAGAGGGCAGGGGGATTGAAAAACTGTTTTTT. It specifies CASSQEGRGIEKLFF.

The rearrangement uses TRBV5-4 and TRBJ1-1; TRBD1 aligns across 11 bases. Germline lookup yields CDR1 SGHNT and CDR2 YYREEE (reference sequence). Germline trimming cut 4 bases from V and 5 bases from J; bases unmatched to any gene: 7. This CDR3 contains 15 residues. DNA for the CDR3: TGTGCCAGCAGCCAAGGACAGGGGGCATATACTGAAGCTTTCTTT. Its protein product is CASSQGQGAYTEAFF.

In its sample, this clone was seen a few times. The chain recombines TRBV30 with TRBJ2-7, with TRBD1 as a possible D gene (6 bases). In germline, CDR1 is GTSNPN, CDR2 SVGIG (reference sequence). The CDR3 runs to 12 residues. With 2 bases removed from V and 7 bases from J, the gap between germline ends came to 12 bases. The CDR3 DNA follows: TGTGCCTGGAGTAGGGGGATGGAGGAGCAGTACTTC. It is translated as CAWSRGMEEQYF.

The J gene is TRBJ2-7, the V gene TRBV5-1; D is possibly TRBD2 (6 bases). Germline CDR1 is SGHRS and CDR2 is YFSETQ. The CDR3 is 13 amino acids. V lost 4 bases to trimming and J lost 6 bases, with 14 bases between them. CDR3 in amino acids: CASSKREESEQYF. CDR3 nucleotides: TGCGCCAGCAGCAAAAGGGAGGAGAGCGAGCAGTACTTC.

The CDR3, as DNA: TGTGCCAGCAGTGTGGACAGGACTAGCGGGAAGGGGGAGCAGTACTTC. It encodes CASSVDRTSGKGEQYF. The gene calls are TRBV2 and TRBJ2-7; the match to TRBD2 covers 12 bases. Germline CDR1 reads SNHLY; CDR2 reads FYNNEI. J lost 7 bases, V lost 4 bases, and 11 bases had no gene match. The CDR3 spans 16 residues. Full variable domain (remainder filled in from reference TRBV2 and TRBJ2-7): EPEVTQTPSHQVTQMGQEVILRCVPISNHLYFYWYRQILGQKVEFLVSFYNNEISEKSEIFDDQFSVERPDGSNFTLKIRSTKLEDSAMYFCASSVDRTSGKGEQYFGPGTRLTVT.

This rearrangement joins TRBV7-3 to TRBJ2-1; a possible D gene is TRBD1 (6 bases). Germline assignment: CDR1 SGHTA and CDR2 FQGTGA. The CDR3 contains 14 residues. The ends were cut back, 6 bases at V and 3 bases at J, with 12 bases in the middle. Here the CDR3 DNA reads TGTGCCAGCAGTCCCGACAGGAGCTACAATGAGCAGTTCTTC. As protein: CASSPDRSYNEQFF.

This clone was recorded once. This chain links TRBV7-9 with TRBJ2-3, with D perhaps matching TRBD2 (6 bases). The germline V gene encodes CDR1 SEHNR and CDR2 FQNEAQ (reference sequence). The CDR3 runs to 15 residues. The ends were cut back, 1 base at V and 3 bases at J, with 11 bases in the middle. DNA for the CDR3: TGTGCCAGCAGCTTAGAACTAGCCGGAACAGATACGCAGTATTTT. Its translation is CASSLELAGTDTQYF.

The chain employs TRBV15 and TRBJ2-7; 7 bases map to TRBD1. Per the germline V gene, CDR1 is LNHNV and CDR2 is YYDKDF (reference sequence). The trim removed 1 base at V and 5 bases at J, leaving 8 bases unmatched. CDR3 length equals 15 residues. The CDR3 DNA sequence: TGTGCCACCAGCAGAGGAAGTAAGGGGGCGGACGAGCAGTACTTC. It codes for CATSRGSKGADEQYF.

This chain connects TRBV12-3 or TRBV12-4 to TRBJ1-6, with a possible D match to TRBD1 (6 bases). Trimming cost V 7 bases and J 10 bases, with 11 bases left between them. The CDR3 has 12 residues. The CDR3 sequence is CASTQQGSPLHF. CDR3 sequence (DNA): TGTGCCAGCACTCAACAGGGATCACCCCTCCACTTT.

The rearrangement uses TRBV19 and TRBJ1-4; no definite D call. Trimming removed 5 bases from V and 3 bases from J, with 13 bases in between. CDR1 is LNHDA and CDR2 is SQIVND in the germline V gene (reference sequence). The CDR3 runs to 15 residues. Here the CDR3 DNA reads TGTGCCAGTAGTTTAACCGGGTCATCTAATGAAAAACTGTTTTTT. Protein sequence: CASSLTGSSNEKLFF.

The chain joins TRBV5-1 to TRBJ1-2, with TRBD1 identical over 10 bases. V gave up 1 base and J gave up 3 bases; unmatched junction bases: 3. This CDR3 has 15 residues. Germline lookup yields CDR1 SGHRS and CDR2 YFSETQ. The DNA for the CDR3 is TGCGCCAGCAGCTTGAGGACAGGGGGGGACTATGGCTACACCTTC. Amino acids: CASSLRTGGDYGYTF.

The J gene is TRBJ1-1, the V gene TRBV4-1; no reliable D call. V lost 5 bases and J 5 bases, leaving 15 bases between the germline ends. The CDR3 is 14 residues long. Germline values: CDR1 MGHRA, CDR2 YSYEKL. The CDR3 DNA follows: TGCGCCAGCAGCGCCCCTACGCGGAGTACTGAAGCTTTCTTT. Amino acid sequence: CASSAPTRSTEAFF.

V is TRBV7-9 and J is TRBJ1-3, with TRBD1 matching over 7 bases. This CDR3 contains 16 residues. With V trimmed by 3 bases and J by 1 base, 6 bases remained unmatched. In germline, CDR1 is SEHNR, CDR2 FQNEAQ (reference sequence). The CDR3 DNA is TGTGCCAGCAGCTTTACAGGGGAAGGGTCTGGAAACACCATATATTTT. Its protein product is CASSFTGEGSGNTIYF. Using reference TRBV7-9 and TRBJ1-3 for the parts outside the CDR3, the full variable domain is DTGVSQNPRHKITKRGQNVTFRCDPISEHNRLYWYRQTLGQGPEFLTYFQNEAQLEKSRLLSDRFSAERPKGSFSTLEIQRTEQGDSAMYLCASSFTGEGSGNTIYFGEGSWLTVV.

The chain uses TRBV7-3 and TRBJ2-7; the D is unclear. The CDR3 is made up of 15 amino acids. The germline V gene has CDR1 SGHTA and CDR2 FQGTGA. Trimming shortened V by 0 bases and J by 4 bases, and 13 bases separated the two germline ends. The CDR3 reads CASSLTPGPQYEQYF. The CDR3 nucleotides read TGTGCCAGCAGCTTAACGCCGGGTCCCCAATACGAGCAGTACTTC. Supplemented by reference TRBV7-3 and TRBJ2-7, the full variable domain reads GAGVSQTPSNKVTEKGKYVELRCDPISGHTALYWYRQSLGQGPEFLIYFQGTGAADDSGLPNDRFFAVRPEGSVSTLKIQRTERGDSAVYLCASSLTPGPQYEQYFGPGTRLTVT.